Below, one T cell receptor beta chain is given with its context. Sequencing of each sample assayed around 10^5 TCR templates. Sequenced by immunoSEQ multiplex PCR; TCRdb stores in-frame clones only, minus some. The sample comprises 57,000 or so clones, about 80% of which are singletons, and less than 0.55% rests with the top ten. This CDR3 is built from 17 residues. Germline loops: CDR1 KGHSH, CDR2 LQKENI. Trimming at V came to 3 bases and at J to 0 bases, leaving 9 bases not matched to a gene. This sample is part of a study of siplizumab effects on memory and regulatory T cells. In three donor pairs, unstimulated naive, memory, effector memory and TEMRA subsets were sequenced.

V and J are TRBV18 and TRBJ1-1; 8 bases match TRBD1. The sample taken for sequencing was memory CD4+ T cells sorted from blood. The receptor comes from a human donor in good health. The CDR3 nucleotides read TGTGCCAGCTCACCCCGCAGGGGGCCCCCCCTGAACACTGAAGCTTTCTTT. Its translation is CASSPRRGPPLNTEAFF.